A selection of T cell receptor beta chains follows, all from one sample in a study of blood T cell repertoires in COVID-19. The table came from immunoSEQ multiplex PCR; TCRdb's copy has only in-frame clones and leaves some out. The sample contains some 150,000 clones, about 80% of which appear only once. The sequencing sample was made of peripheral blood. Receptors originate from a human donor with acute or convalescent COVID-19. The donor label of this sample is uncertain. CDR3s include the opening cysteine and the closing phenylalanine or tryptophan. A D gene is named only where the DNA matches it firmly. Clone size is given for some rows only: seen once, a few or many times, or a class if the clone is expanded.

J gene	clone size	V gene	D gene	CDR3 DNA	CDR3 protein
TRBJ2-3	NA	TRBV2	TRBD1	TGTGCCAGCAGTGTTGGGACAGGGTACACAGATACGCAGTATTTT	CASSVGTGYTDTQYF
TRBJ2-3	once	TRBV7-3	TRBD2	TGTGCCAGCAGCCCACTCGGCGGGGGTGCGGGAGATACGCAGTATTTT	CASSPLGGGAGDTQYF
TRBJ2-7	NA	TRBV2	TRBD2	TGTGCCAGCAGTGAGCCTACTAGCGGGAGAGGGTACGAGCAGTACTTC	CASSEPTSGRGYEQYF
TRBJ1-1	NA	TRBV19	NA	TGTGCCAGTAGGCGGACTATGAACACTGAAGCTTTCTTT	CASRRTMNTEAFF
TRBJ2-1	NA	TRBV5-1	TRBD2	TGCGCCAGCAGCTCCACCGGGACTAGCGGTATTGAGCAGTTCTTC	CASSSTGTSGIEQFF
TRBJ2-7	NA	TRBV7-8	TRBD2	TGTGCCAGCAACCTTCGAGCGGGAGGGCCTGGCGAGCAGTACTTC	CASNLRAGGPGEQYF
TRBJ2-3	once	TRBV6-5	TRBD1	TGTGCCACCGGACAGGACAGGGGAGATACGCAGTATTTT	CATGQDRGDTQYF
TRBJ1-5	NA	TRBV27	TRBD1	TGTGCCAGCAGTTTTCTTCGGACAGGGGGACGGGATCAGCCCCAGCATTTT	CASSFLRTGGRDQPQHF
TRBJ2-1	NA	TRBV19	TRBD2	TGTGCCAGTAGTATAGAGGGGGGGATGCAGCAGTTCTTC	CASSIEGGMQQFF
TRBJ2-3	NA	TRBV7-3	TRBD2	TGTGCCAGCAGCTTAGGGGCTAGCGGGAGGGAGGATACGCAGTATTTT	CASSLGASGREDTQYF
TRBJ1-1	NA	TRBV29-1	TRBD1	TGCAGCGCACGGACAGGAGGGGACACTGAAGCTTTCTTT	CSARTGGDTEAFF
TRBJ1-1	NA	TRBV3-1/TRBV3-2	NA	TGTGCCAGCAGCGAAAGAACGGGGGGAGCTTTCTTT	CASSERTGGAFF
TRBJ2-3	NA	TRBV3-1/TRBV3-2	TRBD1	TGTGCCAGCAGCCAAGACACGAAAGGGGGCGATACGCAGTATTTT	CASSQDTKGGDTQYF
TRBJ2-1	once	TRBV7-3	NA	TGTGCCAGCAGCCCCCAGGGGCGCGGTGAGCAGTTCTTC	CASSPQGRGEQFF
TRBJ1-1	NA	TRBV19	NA	TGTGCCAGTAGGGAGGACCGGAACACTGAAGCTTTCTTT	CASREDRNTEAFF
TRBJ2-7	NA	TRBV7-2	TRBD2	TGTGCCAGCAGCGGGATGGGACTAGCGGGAGGGGAGTACTTC	CASSGMGLAGGEYF